The 22 T cell receptor beta chains presented below share a single source sample, sequenced in a study of tumor and adjacent non-tumor tissue in lung cancer. A modified ARM-PCR protocol with three rounds of nested PCR amplified TCRbeta. TCRdb independently ran MiXCR on the multiplex PCR reads; one entry per CDR3 protein. The table has under 95,000 distinct CDR3 sequences, more than 80% seen once; the top ten hold approximately 55%. The template was RNA from unsorted bulk tissue. This non-tumor lung sample came from over 3 cm beyond the tumor edge. Sequencing was carried out using distant non-tumor lung tissue. These receptors came from a man in his sixties with non-small cell lung cancer.

This clonotype is large (0.1 to 1%) within its sample. The chain joins TRBV6-5 to TRBJ2-1, with D maybe TRBD1 (5 bases). This CDR3 region has 17 residues. The V gene's germline CDR1 is MNHEY and CDR2 SVGAGI. V gave up 0 bases and J gave up 0 bases, with 12 bases separating them. The CDR3 sequence: CASSYSYRPSSYNEQFF. The CDR3 coding sequence is TGTGCCAGCAGTTACTCGTACAGGCCGAGCTCCTACAATGAGCAGTTCTTC.

Concerning this clonotype: A read error may account for a junction end that differs from germline. The chain combines TRBV11-3 with TRBJ1-6, with D unresolved. From germline, CDR1 is SGHNT and CDR2 YENEEA. The CDR3 runs 13 residues. The CDR3 sequence: CASSSGINSPLHF. CDR3 in DNA: TGTGCCAGCAGCTCTGGGATTAATTCACCCCTCCACTTC.

Of note for this clonotype: Because the CDR3 is missing its conserved closing phenylalanine or tryptophan, this is likely a read error. The limits of the CDR3 on the DNA are not certain, so only TCRdb's listed CDR3 is given. The genes are TRBV20-1 and TRBJ2-7. A total of 13 residues make up the CDR3, ends included. Germline-derived CDR1 and CDR2 are DFQATT and SNEGSKA (reference sequence). The CDR3 here is CGAYAANYYEQYS.

The chain links TRBV6-5 to TRBJ1-5; D perhaps matches TRBD1 (5 bases). Trimming stripped 5 bases from V and 4 bases from J, with 15 bases between. Germline assignment: CDR1 MNHEY and CDR2 SVGAGI. The CDR3 covers 15 residues. The CDR3 reads CASSHLQASNQPQHF. Here the CDR3 DNA reads TGTGCCAGCAGTCACCTACAGGCAAGTAATCAGCCCCAGCATTTT.

With regard to this clonotype: One end of the junction fails to match germline, which may point to a read error. The chain carries TRBV4-3 and TRBJ1-1; D is unclear. The CDR3 consists of 15 residues. From germline, CDR1 is LGHNA and CDR2 YSLEER. DNA of the CDR3: TGCGCCCGCAGCCAATCGTTTAGGTTGAACACTGAAGCTTTCTTT. This codes for CARSQSFRLNTEAFF.

As concerns this clonotype: A junction end diverges from the germline sequence, so it may reflect a read error. The J gene is TRBJ1-6, the V gene TRBV11-2; TRBD1 might be the D (6 bases). This CDR3 spans 15 amino acids. The germline V gene encodes CDR1 SGHAT and CDR2 FQNNGV. CDR3 sequence reads: CPSSLGGDNNLPLQF. Written as DNA, the CDR3 is TGTCCCAGCAGCTTAGGAGGGGACAATAATTTACCCCTCCAATTT.

Concerning this clonotype: Likely a read error: the CDR3 ends without its conserved phenylalanine or tryptophan. The limits of the CDR3 on the DNA are not certain, so only TCRdb's listed CDR3 is given. The rearrangement joins TRBV11-3 to TRBJ2-1; TRBD2 was called by the table and not checked on the DNA. Termini included, the CDR3 measures 20 amino acids. The germline gives CDR1 SGHNT, CDR2 YENEEA. CDR3: CASSLHPGTSGASSYNERFS.

On this clonotype: A read error may account for a junction end that differs from germline. Here the CDR3 reads CASSLDSGGTNTGELLF. CDR3 coding DNA: TGTGCCAGCAGCTTAGATAGTGGGGGGACGAACACCGGGGAGCTGTTATTT. J is TRBJ2-2 and V is TRBV11-2, with a weak D call TRBD2 (6 bases). The CDR3 consists of 17 residues. Germline assignment: CDR1 SGHAT and CDR2 FQNNGV.

Comments on this clonotype: At one end, the junction sequence differs from germline, possibly due to a read error. The CDR3 is CTSSLVAGALTFEQYF. The CDR3 DNA reads as TGTACCAGCAGCTTGGTCGCAGGGGCGTTAACTTTCGAGCAGTACTTC. The chain has TRBV5-6 and TRBJ2-7; the D gene is possibly TRBD1 (6 bases). Germline CDR1 and CDR2: SGHDT and YYEEEE. The CDR3 consists of 16 residues.

Points on this clonotype: Germline and junction disagree at one end, which may indicate a read error. J is TRBJ2-7 and V is TRBV4-1; D is possibly TRBD1 or TRBD2 (5 bases each). CDR1 is MGHRA and CDR2 is YSYEKL in the germline V gene. The CDR3 is 15 residues long. The CDR3 region is CAGSQGTLSSYEPYF. The CDR3 nucleotides are TGCGCCGGCAGCCAAGGGACGTTGAGCTCCTACGAGCCGTACTTC.

This clonotype has only a few counts. This clone may be a read error of a much larger clone one base away. The chain uses TRBV20-1 and TRBJ2-1, with a tentative D call TRBD1 (6 bases). Looked up from germline, CDR1 is DFQATT and CDR2 is SNEGSKA (reference sequence). Trimming shortened V by 4 bases and J by 6 bases, and 16 bases separated the two germline ends. The CDR3 sequence is 14 residues long. The CDR3 protein is CSATDRIAGNEQFF. CDR3 DNA sequence: TGCAGTGCTACCGACAGGATCGCTGGCAATGAGCAGTTCTTC.

A remark on this clonotype: An end of the junction differs from the germline gene, which may be a read error. The V call is TRBV11-1, the J call TRBJ2-2; TRBD2 matches at 7 bases. The CDR3 contains 15 residues. The germline CDR1 and CDR2 sequences are SGHAT and FQDESV (reference sequence). DNA for the CDR3: TGTGCCAGCAGCTTATGCGGGAGAAACACCGTGGAGCTGTTTTTT. It specifies CASSLCGRNTVELFF. The whole variable domain, remainder taken from reference TRBV11-1 and TRBJ2-2, is EAEVAQSPRYKITEKSQAVAFWCDPISGHATLYWYRQILGQGPELLVQFQDESVVDDSQLPKDRFSAERLKGVDSTLKIQPAELGDSAMYLCASSLCGRNTVELFFGEGSRLTVL.

The genes are TRBV11-3 and TRBJ1-1; the D is unclear. In germline, CDR1 is SGHNT, CDR2 YENEEA. The CDR3 runs to 13 residues. The CDR3 bases are TGTACCATCAGCTTTCAGTTGAACACTGAAGCTTTCTTT. Translating gives CTISFQLNTEAFF.

Of note for this clonotype: A much larger clone differs from this one at a single base, so this may be a read error. The CDR3 loop reads CASSQDRAGNERFF. CDR3 bases: TGCGCCAGCAGCCAGGATCGTGCGGGAAATGAGCGGTTCTTC. The chain is built from TRBV4-3 and TRBJ2-1, with a tentative D call TRBD2 (6 bases). The CDR3 is 14 residues long. Germline-derived CDR1 and CDR2 are LGHNA and YSLEER.

On this clonotype itself: This likely comes from a read error, as the CDR3 has no conserved phenylalanine or tryptophan at its end. The chain combines TRBV11-2 with TRBJ2-6, with 7 bases aligning to TRBD1. The CDR3 has 19 residues. The germline V gene encodes CDR1 SGHAT and CDR2 FQNNGV. The DNA of the CDR3 is TGTGCCAGCGGCTTAGTTCCAAAGGACAGGCCCTCTGGGGCCAGCGTCCTGACTTGC. Translation: CASGLVPKDRPSGASVLTC.

To note about this clonotype: Without the conserved terminal phenylalanine or tryptophan, this CDR3 likely stems from a read error. The genes are TRBV20-1 and TRBJ2-3, with a tentative D call TRBD2 (7 bases). The V gene's germline CDR1 is DFQATT and CDR2 SNEGSKA (reference sequence). The CDR3 runs 14 residues. CDR3 nucleotide sequence: TGCAGTGCCTCGGACATCCGGGGGGCAGATATGCAGTATTTA. Its translation is CSASDIRGADMQYL.

With regard to this clonotype: At one end, the junction sequence differs from germline, possibly due to a read error. This chain connects TRBV20-1 to TRBJ2-1; 10 bases match TRBD2. Germline loops: CDR1 DFQATT, CDR2 SNEGSKA (reference sequence). The CDR3 totals 14 residues. The CDR3 sequence is CSAESGRVPNDQFF. In DNA form, the CDR3 reads TGCAGTGCAGAAAGCGGGAGGGTCCCCAATGATCAGTTCTTC.

In the case of this clonotype: This could be a read error, since a much larger clone is one nucleotide away. The V call is TRBV14, the J call TRBJ2-3; 7 bases match TRBD2. The CDR3 has 15 amino acids. Germline CDR1 SGHDN, CDR2 FVKESK. CDR3 in DNA: TGTGCCAGCAGCCAAGACGGGGGGAACACAGATATGCAGTATTTT. It is translated as CASSQDGGNTDMQYF.

This chain uses TRBV5-1 with TRBJ2-3; 8 bases match TRBD1. Germline CDR1 reads SGHRS; CDR2 reads YFSETQ. CDR3 length: 17 amino acids. The junction had 8 bases not matched to a gene; V was cut back by 0 bases and J by 2 bases. The CDR3, as DNA: TGCGCCAGCAGCTTGGGTCTCGGGACAGGCATCACAGATACGCAGTATTTT. Amino acids: CASSLGLGTGITDTQYF.

The CDR3 protein is CASSQAGLFDTQYF. The CDR3 DNA follows: TGCGCCAGCAGCCAAGCCGGACTATTCGATACGCAGTATTTT. The J gene is TRBJ2-3, the V gene TRBV4-1; possibly TRBD2 for D (6 bases). Germline-derived CDR1 and CDR2 are MGHRA and YSYEKL. This CDR3 has 14 residues. Trimming removed 1 base from V and 6 bases from J, with 11 bases in between.

As concerns this clonotype: The final CDR3 position lacks the conserved phenylalanine or tryptophan, pointing to a likely read error. The chain carries TRBV25-1 and TRBJ2-7, with TRBD1 matching over 8 bases. There are 13 residues in the CDR3. Per germline, CDR1 MGHDK and CDR2 SYGVNS. V lost 7 bases and J lost 1; bases outside the gene matches: 3. For the CDR3, the DNA is TGTGCCAGCACGGGACAGGCATCCTACGAGCAGTACTTA. Translated: CASTGQASYEQYL.

To note about this clonotype: No conserved phenylalanine or tryptophan ends this CDR3, so it is likely a read error. The chain uses TRBV6-5 and TRBJ1-5; D is perhaps TRBD1 (6 bases). The CDR3 covers 15 residues. In germline, CDR1 is MNHEY, CDR2 SVGAGI. The DNA of the CDR3 is TGTGCCAGTAGCTACCTACAGGGAAACAATCAGCGCCAGCATCTT. Amino acids: CASSYLQGNNQRQHL.